The T cell receptor (beta chain) described here comes from a study of identical twins. Findings and caveats of the study: The study found that models underestimated out-of-frame TCR alpha sharing in monozygotic twins.

Germline CDR1 SNHLY, CDR2 FYNNEI. The CDR3 contains 13 residues. With 7 bases removed from V and 5 bases from J, the gap between germline ends came to 14 bases. Through template switching, a universal primer site was introduced, and the cDNA contained unique molecular identifiers. TCRdb recomputed calls from the 5' RACE reads with MiXCR, one row per CDR3 protein. The table lists about 470,000 distinct CDR3 sequences, more than 20% of them singletons. The table lists this clonotype with many counts. What it recognizes is unknown. These same records also appear under a second study, on T cells expressing NK-cell markers. That investigation notes: All TCR beta repertoires analysed originated from sorted CD3+CD56+NKG2C+, CD3+CD56+NKG2C- and CD3+CD56-NKG2C+ T cells.

The material sequenced was CD4+ T cells sorted from blood. The sequence derives from a woman under 30 in good health. The chain joins TRBV2 to TRBJ2-5; possible D gene TRBD1, 6 bases. The CDR3 nucleotides are TGTGCCAGCACCACAGACAGGACCGAGACCCAGTACTTC. Amino acid sequence: CASTTDRTETQYF.